The 6 T cell receptor beta chains below all came from one sample that was sequenced in a study of HIV-infected patients and healthy controls (TCRdb year 2014). Library generation was performed with 5' RACE. The reads were generated on an Illumina MiSeq. Starting from the raw public reads, TCRdb applied fastp trimming at Q25, assembled clones with MiXCR and retained in-frame beta chains. Every entry covers one CDR3 protein and lists the most common genes and DNA from its rows. For this sample there are about 67,000 distinct CDR3 sequences; roughly a sixth appear just once. The ten largest clones capture less than 6% of the sample. The sequencing sample was made of CD4+ T cells from blood. These receptors came from a human donor in good health.

This clonotype was observed a handful of times. This chain joins TRBV20-1 and TRBJ1-1; D is perhaps TRBD1 (6 bases). The CDR3 consists of 15 residues. V dropped 6 bases and J dropped 4 bases, with 21 bases sitting between them. CDR1 is DFQATT and CDR2 is SNEGSKA in the germline V gene (reference sequence). The CDR3 nucleotides are TGCAGTGCCCAGCCCCTGGGGGGCCGGAGCACTGAAGCTTTCTTT. Translation: CSAQPLGGRSTEAFF.

The chain uses TRBV6-2 or TRBV6-3 and TRBJ2-3; 7 bases align to TRBD1. This CDR3 is 17 amino acids long. The V gene end was trimmed by 6 bases and the J gene end by 6 bases; junction bases not matched to a gene: 18. Germline V CDR1 and CDR2: MNHEY, SVGEGT. This CDR3 is CASRTDRTSLVPDTQYF. DNA for the CDR3: TGTGCCAGCAGGACGGACAGGACCTCTCTAGTACCCGATACGCAGTATTTT.

The rearrangement joins TRBV9 to TRBJ1-5, with a tentative D call TRBD1 (5 bases). The germline gives CDR1 SGDLS, CDR2 YYNGEE. The CDR3 is 15 residues long. Trimming shortened V by 0 bases and J by 5 bases, and 12 bases separated the two germline ends. The DNA for the CDR3 is TGTGCCAGCAGCGTAGGGTACGGGACTCATCAGCCCCAGCATTTT. It is translated as CASSVGYGTHQPQHF.

This clonotype was observed a few times. The chain employs TRBV7-2 and TRBJ1-6; D unresolved. CDR1 and CDR2 (germline): SGHTA, FQGNSA. The CDR3 length is 15 residues. The V and J ends lost 2 bases and 8 bases respectively, with 13 bases between them. The CDR3 reads CASSLITLTDSPLHF. The CDR3 nucleotides read TGTGCCAGCAGCTTAATAACTCTTACGGATTCACCCCTCCACTTT.

This chain connects TRBV20-1 to TRBJ1-6; D unclear. Germline-derived CDR1 and CDR2 are DFQATT and SNEGSKA (reference sequence). The length of the CDR3 is 10 residues. V gave up 6 bases and J gave up 9 bases, with 6 bases separating them. CDR3 amino acids: CSALISPLHF. The CDR3 coding sequence is TGCAGTGCGCTAATTTCACCCCTCCACTTT.

The V and J genes are TRBV4-3 and TRBJ1-1; 9 bases are a match to TRBD1. J gave up 4 bases and V 4 bases, and 10 bases lay outside the gene matches. The germline V gene has CDR1 LGHNA and CDR2 YSLEER. CDR3 length: 16 residues. DNA of the CDR3: TGCGCCAGCAGCCGATCCTGGACAGGGGCCGGCACTGAAGCTTTCTTT. Protein product: CASSRSWTGAGTEAFF.